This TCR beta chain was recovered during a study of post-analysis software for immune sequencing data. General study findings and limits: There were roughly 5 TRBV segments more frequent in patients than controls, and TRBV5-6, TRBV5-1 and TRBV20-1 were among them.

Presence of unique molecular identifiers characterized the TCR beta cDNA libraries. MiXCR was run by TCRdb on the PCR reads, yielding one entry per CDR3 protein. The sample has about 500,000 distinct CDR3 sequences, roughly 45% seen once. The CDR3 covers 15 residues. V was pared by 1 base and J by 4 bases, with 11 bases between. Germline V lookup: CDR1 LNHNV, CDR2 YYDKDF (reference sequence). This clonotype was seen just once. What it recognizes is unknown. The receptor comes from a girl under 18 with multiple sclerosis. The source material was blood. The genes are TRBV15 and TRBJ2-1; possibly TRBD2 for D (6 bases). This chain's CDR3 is CATSRGGVSYNEQFF. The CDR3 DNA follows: TGTGCCACCAGCAGAGGGGGGGTTTCGTACAATGAGCAGTTCTTC. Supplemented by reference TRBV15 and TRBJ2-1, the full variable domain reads DAMVIQNPRYQVTQFGKPVTLSCSQTLNHNVMYWYQQKSSQAPKLLFHYYDKDFNNEADTPDNFQSRRPNTSFCFLDIRSPGLGDTAMYLCATSRGGVSYNEQFFGPGTRLTVL.